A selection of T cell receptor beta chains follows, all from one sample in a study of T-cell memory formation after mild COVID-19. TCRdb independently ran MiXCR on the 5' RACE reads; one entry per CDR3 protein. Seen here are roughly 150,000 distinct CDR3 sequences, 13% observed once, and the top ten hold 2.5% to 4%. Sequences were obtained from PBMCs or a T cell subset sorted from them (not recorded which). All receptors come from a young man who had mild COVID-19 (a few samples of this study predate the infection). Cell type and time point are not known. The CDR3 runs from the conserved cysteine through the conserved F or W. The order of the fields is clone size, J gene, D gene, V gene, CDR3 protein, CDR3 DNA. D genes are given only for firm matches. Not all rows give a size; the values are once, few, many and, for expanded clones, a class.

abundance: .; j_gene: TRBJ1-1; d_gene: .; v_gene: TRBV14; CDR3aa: CASSQIIGQLNTEAFF; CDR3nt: TGTGCCAGCAGCCAAATTATCGGACAACTCAACACTGAAGCTTTCTTT
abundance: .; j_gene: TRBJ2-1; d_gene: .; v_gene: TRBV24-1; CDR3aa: CATSAALASEQFF; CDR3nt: TGTGCCACCAGTGCCGCCCTCGCGAGTGAGCAGTTCTTC
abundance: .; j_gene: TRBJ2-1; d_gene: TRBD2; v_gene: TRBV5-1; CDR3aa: CASSQASGGDNEQFF; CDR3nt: TGCGCCAGCAGCCAGGCTAGCGGGGGGGACAATGAGCAGTTCTTC
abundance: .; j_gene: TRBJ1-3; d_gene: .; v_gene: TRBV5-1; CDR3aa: CASTPYGVDSGNTIYF; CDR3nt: TGCGCCAGCACACCCTATGGGGTCGACTCTGGAAACACCATATATTTT
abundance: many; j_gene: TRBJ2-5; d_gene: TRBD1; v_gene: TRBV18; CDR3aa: CASSPSDRAQETQYF; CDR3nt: TGTGCCAGCTCACCATCGGACAGGGCCCAAGAGACCCAGTACTTC
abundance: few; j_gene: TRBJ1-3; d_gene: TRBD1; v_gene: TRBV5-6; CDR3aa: CASSPDRGSGNTIYF; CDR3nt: TGTGCCAGCAGTCCCGACAGGGGATCCGGAAACACCATATATTTT
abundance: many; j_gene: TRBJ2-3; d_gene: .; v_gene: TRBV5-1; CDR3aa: CASSLVAGTDTQYF; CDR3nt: TGTGCCAGCAGCCTCGTAGCGGGCACAGATACGCAGTATTTT
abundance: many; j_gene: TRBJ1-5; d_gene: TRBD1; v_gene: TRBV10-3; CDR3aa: CATRDREDQPQHF; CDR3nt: TGTGCCACCCGAGACAGGGAAGATCAGCCCCAGCATTTT
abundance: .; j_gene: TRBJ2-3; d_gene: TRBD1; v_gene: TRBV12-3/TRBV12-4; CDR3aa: CATGTGIPTDTQYF; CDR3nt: TGTGCCACGGGGACAGGGATCCCCACAGATACGCAGTATTTT
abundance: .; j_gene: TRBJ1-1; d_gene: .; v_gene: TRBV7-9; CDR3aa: CASRDRPYSGGPTEAFF; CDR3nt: TGTGCCAGCAGAGATCGGCCCTATTCCGGTGGACCCACTGAAGCTTTCTTT
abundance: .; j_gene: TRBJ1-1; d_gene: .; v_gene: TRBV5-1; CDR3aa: CASNVNRQANTEAFF; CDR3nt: TGCGCCAGCAATGTCAACCGCCAAGCTAACACTGAAGCTTTCTTT
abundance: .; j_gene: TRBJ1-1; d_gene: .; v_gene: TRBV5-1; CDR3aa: CASSPTGERYTEAFF; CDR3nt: TGCGCCAGCAGCCCCACGGGGGAGAGGTACACTGAAGCTTTCTTT
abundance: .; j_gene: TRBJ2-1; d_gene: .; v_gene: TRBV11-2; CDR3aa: CASSLGRAEVDQFF; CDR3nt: TGTGCCAGCAGCTTAGGTCGAGCCGAGGTTGACCAGTTCTTC
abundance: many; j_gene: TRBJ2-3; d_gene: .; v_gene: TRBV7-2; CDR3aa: CASSLARSRGTDTQYF; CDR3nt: TGTGCCAGCAGCTTAGCACGGTCGCGCGGCACAGATACGCAGTATTTT
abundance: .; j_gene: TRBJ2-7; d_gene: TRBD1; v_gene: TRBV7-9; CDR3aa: CASSGQGMAYEQYF; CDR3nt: TGTGCCAGCAGCGGACAGGGTATGGCCTACGAGCAGTACTTC
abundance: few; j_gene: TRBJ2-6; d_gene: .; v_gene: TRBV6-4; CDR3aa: CASSDSTGYRSGANVLTF; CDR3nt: TGTGCCAGCAGTGACTCTACAGGGTACCGCTCTGGGGCCAACGTCCTGACTTTC
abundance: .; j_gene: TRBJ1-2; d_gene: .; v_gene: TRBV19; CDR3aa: CASSNVGDNYGYTF; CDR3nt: TGTGCCAGTAGTAATGTAGGGGATAACTATGGCTACACCTTC
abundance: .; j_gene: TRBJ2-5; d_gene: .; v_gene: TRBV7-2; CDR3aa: CASSSMGGPQETQYF; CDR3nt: TGTGCCAGCAGCTCGATGGGGGGGCCCCAAGAGACCCAGTACTTC
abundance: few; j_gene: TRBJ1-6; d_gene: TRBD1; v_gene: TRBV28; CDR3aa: CASSRQGPKGPLHF; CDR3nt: TGTGCCAGCAGTCGACAGGGCCCAAAAGGGCCCCTCCACTTT
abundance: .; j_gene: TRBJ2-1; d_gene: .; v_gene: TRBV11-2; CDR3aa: CASSLGGAGPYEQFF; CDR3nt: TGTGCCAGCAGCTTAGGAGGTGCGGGCCCCTATGAGCAGTTCTTC
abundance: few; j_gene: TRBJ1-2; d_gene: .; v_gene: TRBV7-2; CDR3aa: CASSPSTANYGYTF; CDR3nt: TGTGCCAGCAGCCCATCGACAGCTAACTATGGCTACACCTTC
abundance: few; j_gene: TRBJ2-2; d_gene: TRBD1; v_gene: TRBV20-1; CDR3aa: CSVPRGITGELFF; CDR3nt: TGCAGTGTCCCCAGGGGGATCACCGGGGAGCTGTTTTTT
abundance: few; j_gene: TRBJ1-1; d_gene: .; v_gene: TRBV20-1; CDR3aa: CSARDRRGSQNTEAFF; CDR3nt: TGCAGTGCTAGAGATAGAAGGGGGAGCCAGAACACTGAAGCTTTCTTT
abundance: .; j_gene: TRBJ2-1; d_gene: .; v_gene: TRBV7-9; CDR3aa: CASILGGGSSYNEQFF; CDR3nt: TGTGCCAGCATTCTTGGGGGGGGCAGCTCCTACAATGAGCAGTTCTTC
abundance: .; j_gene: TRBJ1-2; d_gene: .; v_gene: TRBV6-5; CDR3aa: CASSYFGGNYGYTF; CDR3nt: TGTGCCAGCAGTTACTTCGGGGGGAACTATGGCTACACCTTC
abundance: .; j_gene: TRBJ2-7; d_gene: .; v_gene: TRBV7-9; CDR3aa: CASSFEGLFHEQYF; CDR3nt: TGTGCCAGCAGCTTTGAAGGGTTATTCCACGAGCAGTACTTC